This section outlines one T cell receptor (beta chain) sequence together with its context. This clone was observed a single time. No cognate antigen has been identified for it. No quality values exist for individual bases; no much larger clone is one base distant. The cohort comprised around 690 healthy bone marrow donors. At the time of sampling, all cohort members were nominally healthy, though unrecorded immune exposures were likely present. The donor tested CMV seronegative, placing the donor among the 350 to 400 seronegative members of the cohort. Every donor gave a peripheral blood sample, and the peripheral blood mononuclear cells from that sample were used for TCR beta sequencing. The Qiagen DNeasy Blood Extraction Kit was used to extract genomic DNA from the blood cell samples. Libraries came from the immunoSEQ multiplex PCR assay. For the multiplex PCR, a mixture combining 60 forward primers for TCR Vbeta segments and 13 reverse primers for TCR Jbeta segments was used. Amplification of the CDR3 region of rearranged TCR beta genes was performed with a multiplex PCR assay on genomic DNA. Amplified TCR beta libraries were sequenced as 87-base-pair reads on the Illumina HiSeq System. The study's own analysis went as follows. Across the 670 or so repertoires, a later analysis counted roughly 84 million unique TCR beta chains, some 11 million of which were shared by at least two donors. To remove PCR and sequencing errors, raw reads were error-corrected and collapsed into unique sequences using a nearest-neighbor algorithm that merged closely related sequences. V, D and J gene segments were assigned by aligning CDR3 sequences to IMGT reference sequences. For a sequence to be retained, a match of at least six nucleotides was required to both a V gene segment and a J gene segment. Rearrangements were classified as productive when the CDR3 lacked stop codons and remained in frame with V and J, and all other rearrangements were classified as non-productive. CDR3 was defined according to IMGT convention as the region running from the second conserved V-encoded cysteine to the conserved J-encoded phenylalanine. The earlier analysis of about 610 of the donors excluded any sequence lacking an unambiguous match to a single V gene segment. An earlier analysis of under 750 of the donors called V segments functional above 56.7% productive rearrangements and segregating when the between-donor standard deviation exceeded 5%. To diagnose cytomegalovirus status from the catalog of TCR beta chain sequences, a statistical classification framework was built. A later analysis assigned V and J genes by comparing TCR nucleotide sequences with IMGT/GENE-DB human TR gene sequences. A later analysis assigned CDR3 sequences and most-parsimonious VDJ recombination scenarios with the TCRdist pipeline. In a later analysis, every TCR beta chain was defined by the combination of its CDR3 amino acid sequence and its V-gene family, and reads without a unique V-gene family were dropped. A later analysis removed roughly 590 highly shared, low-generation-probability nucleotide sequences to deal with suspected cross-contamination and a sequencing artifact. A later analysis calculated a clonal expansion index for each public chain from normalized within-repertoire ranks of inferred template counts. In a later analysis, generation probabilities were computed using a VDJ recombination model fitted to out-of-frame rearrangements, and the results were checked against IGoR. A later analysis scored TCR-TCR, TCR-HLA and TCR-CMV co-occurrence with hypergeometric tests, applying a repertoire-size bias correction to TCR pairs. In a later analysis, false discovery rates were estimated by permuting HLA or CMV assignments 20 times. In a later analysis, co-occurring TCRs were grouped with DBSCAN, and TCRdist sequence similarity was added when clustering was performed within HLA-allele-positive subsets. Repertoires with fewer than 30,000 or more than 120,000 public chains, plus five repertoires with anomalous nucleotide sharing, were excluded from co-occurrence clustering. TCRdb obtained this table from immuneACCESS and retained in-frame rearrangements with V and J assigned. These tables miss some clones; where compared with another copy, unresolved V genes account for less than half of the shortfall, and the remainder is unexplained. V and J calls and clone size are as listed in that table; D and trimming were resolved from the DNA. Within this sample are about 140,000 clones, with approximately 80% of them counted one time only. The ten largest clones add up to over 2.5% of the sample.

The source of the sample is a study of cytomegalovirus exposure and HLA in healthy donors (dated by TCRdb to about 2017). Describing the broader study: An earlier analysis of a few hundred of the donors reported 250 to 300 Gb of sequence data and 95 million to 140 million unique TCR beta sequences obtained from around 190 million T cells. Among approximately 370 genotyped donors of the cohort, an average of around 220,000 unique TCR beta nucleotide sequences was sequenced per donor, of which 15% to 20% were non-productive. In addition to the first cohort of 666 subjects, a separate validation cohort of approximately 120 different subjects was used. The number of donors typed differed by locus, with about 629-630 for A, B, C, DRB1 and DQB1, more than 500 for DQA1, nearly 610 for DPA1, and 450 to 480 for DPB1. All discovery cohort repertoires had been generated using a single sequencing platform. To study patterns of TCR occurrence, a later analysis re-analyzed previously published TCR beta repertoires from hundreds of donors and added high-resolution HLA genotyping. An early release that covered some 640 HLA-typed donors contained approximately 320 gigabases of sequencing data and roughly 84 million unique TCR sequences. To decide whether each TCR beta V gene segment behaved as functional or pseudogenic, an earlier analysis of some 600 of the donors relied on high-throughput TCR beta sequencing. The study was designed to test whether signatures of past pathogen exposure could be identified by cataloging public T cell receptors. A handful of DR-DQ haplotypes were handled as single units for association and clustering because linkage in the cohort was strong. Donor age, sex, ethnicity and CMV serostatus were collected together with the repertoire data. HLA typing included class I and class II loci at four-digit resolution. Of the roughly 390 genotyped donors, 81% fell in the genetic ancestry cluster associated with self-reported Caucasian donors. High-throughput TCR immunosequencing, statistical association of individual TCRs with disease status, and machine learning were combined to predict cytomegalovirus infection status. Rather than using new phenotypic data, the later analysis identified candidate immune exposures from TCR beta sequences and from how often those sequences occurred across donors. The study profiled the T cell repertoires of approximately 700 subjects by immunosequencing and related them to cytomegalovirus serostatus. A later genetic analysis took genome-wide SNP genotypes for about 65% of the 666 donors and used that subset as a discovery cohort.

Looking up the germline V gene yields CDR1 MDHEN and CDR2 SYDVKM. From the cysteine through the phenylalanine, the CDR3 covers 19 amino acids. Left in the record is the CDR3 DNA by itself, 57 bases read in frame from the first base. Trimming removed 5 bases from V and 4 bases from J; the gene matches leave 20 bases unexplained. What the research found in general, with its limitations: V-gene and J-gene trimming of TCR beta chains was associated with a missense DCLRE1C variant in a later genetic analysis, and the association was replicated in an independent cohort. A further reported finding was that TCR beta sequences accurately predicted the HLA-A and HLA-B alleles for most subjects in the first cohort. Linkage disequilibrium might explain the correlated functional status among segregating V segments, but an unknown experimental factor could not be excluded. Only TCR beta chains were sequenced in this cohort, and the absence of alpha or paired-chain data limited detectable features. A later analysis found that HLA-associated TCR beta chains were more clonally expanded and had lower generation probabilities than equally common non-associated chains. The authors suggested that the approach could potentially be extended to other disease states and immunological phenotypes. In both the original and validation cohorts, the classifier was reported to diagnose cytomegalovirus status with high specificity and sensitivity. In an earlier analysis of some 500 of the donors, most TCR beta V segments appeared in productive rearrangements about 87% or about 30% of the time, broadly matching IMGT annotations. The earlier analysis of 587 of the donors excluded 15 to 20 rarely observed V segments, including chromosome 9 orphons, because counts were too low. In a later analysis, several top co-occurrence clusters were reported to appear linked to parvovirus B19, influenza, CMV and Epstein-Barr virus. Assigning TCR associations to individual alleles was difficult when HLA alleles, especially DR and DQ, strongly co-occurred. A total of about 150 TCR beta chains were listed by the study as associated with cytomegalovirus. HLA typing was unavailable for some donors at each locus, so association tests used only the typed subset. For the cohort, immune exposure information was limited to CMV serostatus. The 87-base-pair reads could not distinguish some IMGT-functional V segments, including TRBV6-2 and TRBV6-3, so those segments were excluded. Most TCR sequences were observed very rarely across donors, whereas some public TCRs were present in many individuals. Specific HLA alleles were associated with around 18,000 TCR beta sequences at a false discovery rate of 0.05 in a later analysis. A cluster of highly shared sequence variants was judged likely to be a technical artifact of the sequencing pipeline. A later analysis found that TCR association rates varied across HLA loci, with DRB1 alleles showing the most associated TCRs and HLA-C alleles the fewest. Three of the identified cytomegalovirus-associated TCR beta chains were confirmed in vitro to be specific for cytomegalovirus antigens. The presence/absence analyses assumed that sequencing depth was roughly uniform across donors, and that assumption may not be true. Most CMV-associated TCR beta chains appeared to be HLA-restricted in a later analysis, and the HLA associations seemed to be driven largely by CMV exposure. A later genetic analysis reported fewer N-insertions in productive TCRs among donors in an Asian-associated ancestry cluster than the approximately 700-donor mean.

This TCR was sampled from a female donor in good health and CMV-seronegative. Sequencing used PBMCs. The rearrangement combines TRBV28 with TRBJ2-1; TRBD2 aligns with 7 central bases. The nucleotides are TGTGCCAGCAGTGGTTTCCCCAGTGCGCTAGCGGTCTTATACAATGAGCAGTTCTTC. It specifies CASSGFPSALAVLYNEQFF.